Listed here are 27 T cell receptor beta chains from one sample, sequenced in a study of T-cell reconstitution after alpha-beta-depleted transplantation in children listed by TCRdb under 2016. Libraries were built with PCR. This sample was sequenced with an Illumina HiSeq 2500. TCR library preparation used molecular barcoding, with unique molecular identifiers applied to normalize quantification of the TCRbeta repertoire. TCRdb handled the public reads itself, with Q25 trimming in fastp and clone calling in MiXCR, and kept productive beta chains. Duplicate CDR3 protein sequences are folded into a single record with the most common DNA and genes. The sample table shows over 150,000 distinct CDR3 sequences, and roughly 15% are seen once. About 13% of the sample comes from the top ten. This specimen consisted of PBMCs from the stem cell graft donor, obtained from the stem cell graft. Receptors were obtained from a human donor who donated a stem cell graft to a child with acute lymphoblastic leukemia.

The sample holds many counts of this clonotype. The chain links TRBV5-1 to TRBJ2-3; the match to TRBD1 covers 9 bases. There are 14 residues in the CDR3. J lost 8 bases, V lost 2 bases, and 6 bases had no gene match. Germline V gives CDR1 SGHRS, CDR2 YFSETQ. CDR3 region: CASSLPGQGSTQYF. CDR3 coding DNA: TGCGCCAGCAGCTTACCGGGACAGGGAAGTACGCAGTATTTT.

This clonotype has a count of ten or more. The chain uses TRBV20-1 and TRBJ2-5; D is possibly TRBD1 (5 bases). V was pared by 1 base and J by 8 bases, with 23 bases between. Germline V gene data show CDR1 as DFQATT and CDR2 as SNEGSKA (reference sequence). The CDR3 extends over 16 amino acids. CDR3 coding DNA: TGCAGTGCTAGAGCCCCTTGGCAGGGCCACTCAGTTACCCAGTACTTC. Translating gives CSARAPWQGHSVTQYF.

This clonotype was counted only a few times. The chain is built from TRBV3-1 and TRBJ2-1; TRBD2 aligns across 12 bases. V gave up 3 bases and J gave up 7 bases; unmatched junction bases: 7. Germline assignment: CDR1 LGHDT and CDR2 YNNKEL (reference sequence). This CDR3 has 16 amino acids. The CDR3 nucleotides are TGTGCCAGCAGCCACGAGACTAGCGGGAGCAGTAATGAGCAGTTCTTC. This sequence encodes CASSHETSGSSNEQFF.

This clonotype appeared a few times. The chain uses TRBV29-1 and TRBJ2-5; 11 bases agree with TRBD1. The CDR3 contains 15 residues. Germline V gene lookup returns CDR1 SQVTM and CDR2 ANQGSEA. V dropped 5 bases and J dropped 0; count of bases not matched to a gene: 5. CDR3: CSVRDRGTHQETQYF. CDR3 DNA: TGCAGCGTTCGGGACAGGGGGACCCACCAAGAGACCCAGTACTTC. The full variable domain, its missing parts supplied by reference TRBV29-1 and TRBJ2-5, is SAVISQKPSRDICQRGTSLTIQCQVDSQVTMMFWYRQQPGQSLTLIATANQGSEATYESGFVIDKFPISRPNLTFSTLTVSNMSPEDSSIYLCSVRDRGTHQETQYFGPGTRLLVL.

This clonotype was found many times. The chain couples TRBV5-1 to TRBJ1-5; 9 bases match TRBD1. The V gene's germline CDR1 is SGHRS and CDR2 YFSETQ. CDR3 length: 13 residues. Germline trimming cut 4 bases from V and 5 bases from J; bases unmatched to any gene: 1. The CDR3: CASSDRGDQPQHF. The CDR3 DNA is TGCGCCAGCAGCGACAGGGGGGATCAGCCCCAGCATTTT.

The table lists this clonotype with a few counts. This chain uses TRBV20-1 with TRBJ2-1; no firm D call. V was cut by 3 bases and J by 12 bases, with 12 bases left in between. In germline, CDR1 is DFQATT, CDR2 SNEGSKA (reference sequence). CDR3 length equals 11 residues. This chain's CDR3 is CSARESVRQFF. The CDR3 DNA reads as TGCAGTGCTAGGGAGAGTGTAAGGCAGTTCTTC.

This clonotype was seen ten or more times. This chain uses TRBV7-9 with TRBJ2-7; the D gene is possibly TRBD2 (6 bases). Trimming left V 4 bases short and J 2 bases short, with 9 bases between. This CDR3 spans 13 amino acids. Germline V gives CDR1 SEHNR, CDR2 FQNEAQ (reference sequence). This chain's CDR3 is CASSSWRAYEQYF. Written as DNA, the CDR3 is TGTGCCAGCAGCTCCTGGAGGGCCTACGAGCAGTACTTC.

Many counts were recorded for this clonotype. The chain recombines TRBV5-1 with TRBJ2-1, with a weak D call TRBD2 (6 bases). This CDR3 contains 15 residues. V gave up 6 bases and J gave up 0 bases, with 13 bases separating them. CDR1 is SGHRS and CDR2 is YFSETQ in the germline V gene. The CDR3 nucleotides are TGCGCCAGCACGTTGGACGGGAGCTCCTACAATGAGCAGTTCTTC. It encodes CASTLDGSSYNEQFF.

This clonotype was seen repeatedly, ten times or more. The chain uses TRBV12-3 or TRBV12-4 and TRBJ2-7, with D unresolved. CDR3 length: 14 amino acids. V dropped 5 bases and J dropped 6 bases, with 17 bases sitting between them. In DNA, the CDR3 is TGTGCCAGCAGTAGAGAGGTCCAGATTACCGAGCAGTACTTC. Translated, it gives CASSREVQITEQYF.

This clonotype occurred many times. The chain recombines TRBV5-1 with TRBJ2-3; TRBD2 is a possible D gene (5 bases). The ends were cut back, 0 bases at V and 6 bases at J, with 8 bases in the middle. CDR1 SGHRS and CDR2 YFSETQ come from the germline V gene. The CDR3 runs 13 residues. DNA for the CDR3: TGCGCCAGCAGCTTGGGAGAGCGGGATACGCAGTATTTT. As protein: CASSLGERDTQYF.

This clonotype was counted many times. The gene calls are TRBV11-2 and TRBJ2-3; D might be TRBD2 (6 bases). Trimming stripped 4 bases from V and 1 base from J, with 18 bases between. Germline CDR1 SGHAT, CDR2 FQNNGV. The CDR3 contains 17 residues. The CDR3 loop reads CASSSRLAGLGTDTQYF. CDR3 DNA sequence: TGTGCCAGCAGCTCCCGCCTGGCGGGACTGGGCACAGATACGCAGTATTTT.

This clonotype has ten or more counts. The chain employs TRBV29-1 and TRBJ2-3; 8 bases match TRBD1. The CDR3 length is 16 residues. The junction had 8 bases not matched to a gene; V was cut back by 1 base and J by 2 bases. Germline loops: CDR1 SQVTM, CDR2 ANQGSEA. The CDR3 nucleotides are TGCAGCGTTGAAGTAAACCAGGGGGCTACCACAGATACGCAGTATTTT. Translating gives CSVEVNQGATTDTQYF.

The rearrangement uses TRBV4-2 and TRBJ1-1; D is uncertain. Between the trimmed V and J ends, which lost 0 bases and 8 bases, there was a span of 10 bases. Germline values: CDR1 LGHNA, CDR2 YNFKEQ. There are 13 residues in the CDR3. CDR3 loop: CASSQDRQSEAFF. Here the CDR3 DNA reads TGTGCCAGCAGCCAAGATCGGCAGTCGGAAGCTTTCTTT.

This clonotype was detected ten times or more. This rearrangement joins TRBV5-1 to TRBJ1-1; 8 positions match TRBD1. Germline V CDR1 and CDR2: SGHRS, YFSETQ. The CDR3 is made up of 17 amino acids. J was trimmed by 6 bases and V by 1 base; bases with no gene match: 14. In nucleotides, the CDR3 is TGCGCCAGCAGCTTGACCATCTCCGACAGGGGAGGGGCTGAAGCTTTCTTT. Amino acids: CASSLTISDRGGAEAFF.

As concerns this clonotype: A much larger clone sits a single nucleotide away, making a read error possible. The V call is TRBV29-1, the J call TRBJ2-7; tentatively, D is TRBD1 (6 bases). This CDR3 has 14 residues. V lost 3 bases and J lost 0, with 12 bases in between. Looked up from germline, CDR1 is SQVTM and CDR2 is ANQGSEA. The CDR3 here is CSVDGTPNSYEQYF. The DNA of the CDR3 is TGCAGCGTTGATGGGACACCAAACTCCTACGAGCAGTACTTC.

This clonotype was picked up a small number of times. The chain employs TRBV4-2 and TRBJ2-1; the match to TRBD2 covers 7 bases. The CDR3 is made up of 17 amino acids. Trimming removed 0 bases from V and 5 bases from J; junction bases left unmatched: 10. Germline-derived CDR1 and CDR2 are LGHNA and YNFKEQ. CDR3: CASSQDRREGLHNEQFF. DNA of the CDR3: TGTGCCAGCAGCCAAGATCGGAGGGAGGGACTCCACAATGAGCAGTTCTTC.

This clonotype occurred many times. The rearrangement joins TRBV4-1 to TRBJ2-7; the D is unclear. This CDR3 contains 15 residues. V was pared by 4 bases and J by 4 bases, with 17 bases between. The V gene's germline CDR1 is MGHRA and CDR2 YSYEKL. CDR3 nucleotides: TGCGCCAGCAGCCCTCCTGATGGATACCTTTACGAGCAGTACTTC. Its protein product is CASSPPDGYLYEQYF.

Turning to this clonotype: Relative to the germline gene, one junction end is altered; a read error may explain this. V gene TRBV6-2 or TRBV6-3 combines with J gene TRBJ2-7, with 9 bases fitting TRBD2. Per germline, CDR1 MNHEY and CDR2 SVGEGT. The CDR3 length is 15 residues. The CDR3 nucleotides are TGTGCCAGCAGTCACTCAGCGGGAGGCTCCTACGAGCAGTACTTC. Amino acid sequence: CASSHSAGGSYEQYF.

V and J are TRBV20-1 and TRBJ2-7; no clear D gene. Germline-derived CDR1 and CDR2 are DFQATT and SNEGSKA (reference sequence). CDR3 length: 14 amino acids. Trimming took off 3 bases at V and 2 bases at J, with 14 bases between the two ends. CDR3 DNA: TGCAGTGCTAGTCCCCGAACTAAGCCCTACGAGCAGTACTTC. Translation: CSASPRTKPYEQYF.

The V gene is TRBV29-1, the J gene TRBJ2-2, with 12 nucleotides matching TRBD1. Germline CDR1 SQVTM, CDR2 ANQGSEA. CDR3 length: 14 amino acids. The V and J ends lost 7 bases and 3 bases, in that order; junction bases with no gene match: 3. For the CDR3, the DNA is TGCAGCGCTGGGACAGGGGGCGACACCGGGGAGCTGTTTTTT. Residues: CSAGTGGDTGELFF.

This clonotype was picked up many times. The chain has TRBV10-3 and TRBJ2-1, with a possible D match to TRBD2 (6 bases). This CDR3 is built from 15 residues. V lost 1 base to trimming and J lost 5 bases, with 12 bases between them. Germline V gene lookup returns CDR1 ENHRY and CDR2 SYGVKD. CDR3 sequence reads: CAISEYGGDNNEQFF. In DNA form, the CDR3 reads TGTGCCATCAGTGAGTATGGCGGGGATAACAATGAGCAGTTCTTC.

The rearrangement links TRBV29-1 to TRBJ1-2, with 7 bases identical to TRBD1. V trimming: 6 bases; J trimming: 8 bases; junction bases outside the gene matches: 12. Germline assignment: CDR1 SQVTM and CDR2 ANQGSEA. The CDR3 extends over 13 amino acids. In nucleotides, the CDR3 is TGCAGCGTCCGAGGACAGGTTGGAGGCGGCTACACCTTC. Translated: CSVRGQVGGGYTF.

This clonotype was seen repeatedly, ten times or more. The chain is built from TRBV11-1 and TRBJ1-2; TRBD1 matches 8 bases. Trimming at V came to 0 bases and at J to 0 bases, leaving 12 bases not matched to a gene. The CDR3 has 19 amino acids. Germline CDR1 and CDR2: SGHAT and FQDESV (reference sequence). CDR3 DNA sequence: TGTGCCAGCAGCTTAGCGGTAGGACAGGGAGTGGTCCCTAACTATGGCTACACCTTC. This gives the protein CASSLAVGQGVVPNYGYTF.

The chain joins TRBV5-1 to TRBJ2-5; unclear D gene. Trimming took off 0 bases at V and 8 bases at J, with 8 bases between the two ends. Germline CDR1 is SGHRS and CDR2 is YFSETQ. This CDR3 comprises 12 residues. The CDR3: CASSLGRKTQYF. CDR3 nucleotides: TGCGCCAGCAGCTTGGGAAGGAAAACCCAGTACTTC.

The gene calls are TRBV12-3 or TRBV12-4 and TRBJ2-7, with 11 nucleotides matching TRBD2. This CDR3 has 16 residues. V was clipped by 3 bases and J by 0 bases; unmatched bases: 4. The CDR3 loop is CASSFRLAGNSYEQYF. The DNA for the CDR3 is TGTGCCAGCAGTTTTCGACTAGCGGGAAACTCCTACGAGCAGTACTTC.

This clonotype occurred many times. The chain carries TRBV20-1 and TRBJ2-5, with D hard to call. This CDR3 is 11 amino acids long. CDR1 is DFQATT and CDR2 is SNEGSKA in the germline V gene (reference sequence). V lost 6 bases and J lost 2, with 7 bases in between. The CDR3 DNA reads TGCAGTGCGGAATTGCAAGAGACCCAGTACTTC. Translated, it gives CSAELQETQYF.

This clonotype came up a few times. The rearrangement uses TRBV20-1 and TRBJ2-7; perhaps TRBD1 as D (6 bases). CDR1 and CDR2 (germline): DFQATT, SNEGSKA (reference sequence). The CDR3 runs to 12 residues. Trimming stripped 6 bases from V and 6 bases from J, with 15 bases between. CDR3 nucleotide sequence: TGCAGTGCCAACAGGGTATCCGGCGAGCAGTACTTC. Amino acid sequence: CSANRVSGEQYF.